This T cell receptor beta chain originates from a study of blood T cells in healthy people across ages. Extraction of total RNA produced a minimum of 5 micrograms from each sample. Using a J-beta primer mix together with a sample-barcoded 5' primer, a second PCR was run for about 6 to 12 cycles. A 12-random-nucleotide template-switch adaptor tagged each cDNA molecule. MiXCR was run by TCRdb on the 5' RACE reads, yielding one entry per CDR3 protein. The sample shows 600,000 or so distinct CDR3 sequences, around 31% of them seen only once. This CDR3 has 15 amino acids. Germline-derived CDR1 and CDR2 are SGHRS and YFSETQ. Between the trimmed V and J ends, which lost 2 bases and 11 bases, there was a span of 22 bases.

Input material: blood. This chain links TRBV5-1 with TRBJ2-5; the D gene is possibly TRBD2 (5 bases). This sequence originates from a woman older than 75 in good health. The CDR3 DNA follows: TGCGCCAGCAGCTTAAAGGCGACGGGGTTAAATGAGCAGTACTTC. Translating it yields CASSLKATGLNEQYF.